These 13 T cell receptor beta chains were sequenced from one sample in a study of T cells in Graves' hyperthyroidism and ophthalmopathy. Regions amplified from RNA transcripts were the TCR beta CDR3 regions. A first-round RT-PCR of the TCR CDR3 used the HTBI primer set. MiXCR was run by TCRdb on the multiplex PCR reads, yielding one entry per CDR3 protein. The sample has about 570,000 distinct CDR3 sequences; just over 45% are singletons. The sequenced sample was peripheral blood or thyroid tissue (not recorded which). The receptors were gathered from an adult woman with Graves' disease, either hyperthyroidism or ophthalmopathy (not recorded which).

The J gene is TRBJ1-2, the V gene TRBV20-1; the D is unclear. The V end lost 2 bases, the J end lost 5 bases, and 18 bases lay between the germline ends. Germline CDR1 is DFQATT and CDR2 is SNEGSKA (reference sequence). This CDR3 has 15 amino acids. CDR3 in DNA: TGCAGTGCTAGAAGAGGTCTCGGGTCCCGGTATGGCTACACCTTC. It encodes CSARRGLGSRYGYTF.

This clonotype was counted ten times or more. The V gene is TRBV2, the J gene TRBJ2-7, with 10 bases lining up with TRBD1. Germline loops: CDR1 SNHLY, CDR2 FYNNEI. The J segment lost 4 bases and the V segment lost 8 bases, leaving 5 bases of the junction unmatched. This CDR3 is built from 13 residues. The CDR3, as DNA: TGTGCCAGCCACCGGGACAGGGGATACGAGCAGTACTTC. Translated, it gives CASHRDRGYEQYF. Looking up the rest from reference TRBV2 and TRBJ2-7 gives the full variable domain: EPEVTQTPSHQVTQMGQEVILRCVPISNHLYFYWYRQILGQKVEFLVSFYNNEISEKSEIFDDQFSVERPDGSNFTLKIRSTKLEDSAMYFCASHRDRGYEQYFGPGTRLTVT.

This clonotype appeared once. The rearrangement links TRBV7-6 to TRBJ1-1, with 12 bases aligning to TRBD1. Germline V gives CDR1 SGHVS, CDR2 FNYEAQ. The CDR3 contains 17 residues. V dropped 3 bases and J dropped 2; count of bases not matched to a gene: 7. CDR3 protein: CASSFKGQGAYNTEAFF. The CDR3 bases are TGTGCCAGCAGCTTCAAGGGACAGGGGGCCTATAACACTGAAGCTTTCTTT.

This clonotype came up once. Its ends do not fully match the called genes, so a read error is possible. The chain combines TRBV7-8 with TRBJ2-2; tentatively, D is TRBD1 or TRBD2 (5 bases each). Germline V lookup: CDR1 SGHVS, CDR2 FQNEAQ. CDR3 size: 14 residues. The DNA for the CDR3 is TGTGCCAGCATCTTACGGGGCCCTCTACGGGAGCTGTTTTTT. Amino acid sequence: CASILRGPLRELFF.

The chain joins TRBV6-5 to TRBJ2-3, with no clear D. The CDR3 consists of 15 residues. The V gene's germline CDR1 is MNHEY and CDR2 SVGAGI. Trimming pared 6 bases from V and 4 bases from J, leaving 17 bases between. The CDR3 reads CASSWDSRGADTQYF. The CDR3, as DNA: TGTGCCAGCAGCTGGGATAGCAGAGGTGCAGATACGCAGTATTTT.

The rearrangement joins TRBV10-3 to TRBJ2-5, with 13 positions matching TRBD2. The V gene end was trimmed by 6 bases and the J gene end by 7 bases; junction bases not matched to a gene: 5. Germline loops: CDR1 ENHRY, CDR2 SYGVKD. The CDR3 consists of 14 residues. The CDR3 spells CAIRGLAGSGTQYF. CDR3 bases: TGTGCCATCAGGGGACTAGCGGGATCTGGGACCCAGTACTTC.

The rearrangement joins TRBV20-1 to TRBJ2-7; TRBD1 matches 9 bases. CDR1 DFQATT and CDR2 SNEGSKA come from the germline V gene (reference sequence). CDR3 length: 15 residues. With 3 bases clipped from V and 0 bases from J, the junction kept 6 bases outside the gene matches. The CDR3 is CSASPGQGPSYEQYF. Written as DNA, the CDR3 is TGCAGTGCTAGTCCAGGACAGGGGCCCTCCTACGAGCAGTACTTC.

CDR3 nucleotides: TGCAGCGTTGAAGAACAGGCGAACACTGAAGCTTTCTTT. It encodes CSVEEQANTEAFF. The V and J genes are TRBV29-1 and TRBJ1-1; D is possibly TRBD1 (5 bases). This CDR3 region has 13 residues. The V gene lost 0 bases and the J gene lost 1 base, with 6 bases spanning the gap. CDR1 SQVTM and CDR2 ANQGSEA come from the germline V gene.

V is TRBV5-1 and J is TRBJ1-1; D might be TRBD1 (5 bases). Germline V CDR1 and CDR2: SGHRS, YFSETQ. This CDR3 has 14 amino acids. The V and J ends lost 3 bases and 5 bases respectively, with 14 bases between them. CDR3 protein: CASSWGRSRTEAFF. CDR3 nucleotides: TGCGCCAGCAGCTGGGGACGGAGTCGAACTGAAGCTTTCTTT.

At least ten counts were recorded for this clonotype. The chain carries TRBV11-2 and TRBJ2-5, with D perhaps TRBD2 (6 bases). The CDR3 length is 14 residues. Trimming cost V 0 bases and J 10 bases, with 15 bases left between them. Germline assignment: CDR1 SGHAT and CDR2 FQNNGV. CDR3 sequence (DNA): TGTGCCAGCAGCTTAGATGGGGGAGGTGACGACCAGTACTTC. Protein product: CASSLDGGGDDQYF.

This sequence joins TRBV2 and TRBJ2-7; 10 bases align to TRBD1. J was trimmed by 7 bases and V by 5 bases; bases with no gene match: 5. CDR1 SNHLY and CDR2 FYNNEI come from the germline V gene. The CDR3 has 13 residues. CDR3 in amino acids: CASSPRQGAEQYF. For the CDR3, the DNA is TGTGCCAGCAGTCCGCGACAGGGGGCTGAGCAGTACTTC.

This clonotype has a count of ten or more. The gene calls are TRBV7-9 and TRBJ2-7; 8 nucleotides align to TRBD1. V dropped 5 bases and J dropped 5; count of bases not matched to a gene: 11. The V gene's germline CDR1 is SEHNR and CDR2 FQNEAQ (reference sequence). CDR3 length: 15 amino acids. In nucleotides, the CDR3 is TGTGCCAGCAGCCGATCAGGGGGCGTCGTCGACGAGCAGTACTTC. This encodes CASSRSGGVVDEQYF.

This clonotype was seen many times. This sequence joins TRBV12-3 or TRBV12-4 and TRBJ1-2; perhaps TRBD1 as D (5 bases). V lost 6 bases to trimming and J lost 4 bases, with 12 bases between them. The CDR3 consists of 13 residues. The CDR3 is CASSRQLAYGYTF. CDR3 nucleotides: TGTGCCAGCAGCAGACAGTTAGCCTATGGCTACACCTTC.